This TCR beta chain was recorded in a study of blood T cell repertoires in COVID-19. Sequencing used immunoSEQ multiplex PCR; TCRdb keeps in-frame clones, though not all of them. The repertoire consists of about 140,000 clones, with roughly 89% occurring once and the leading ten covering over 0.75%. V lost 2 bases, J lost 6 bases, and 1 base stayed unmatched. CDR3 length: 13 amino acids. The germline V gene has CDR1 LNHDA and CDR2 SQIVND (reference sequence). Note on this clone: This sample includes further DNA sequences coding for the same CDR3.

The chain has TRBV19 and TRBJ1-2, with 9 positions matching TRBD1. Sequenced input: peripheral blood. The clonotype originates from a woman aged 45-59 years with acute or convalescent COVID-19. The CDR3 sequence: CASSITGGHGYTF. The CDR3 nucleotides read TGTGCCAGTAGTATAACAGGGGGCCATGGCTACACCTTC.